This T cell receptor beta chain was identified in a study of blood T cell repertoires in COVID-19. The CDR3 spans 15 residues. Germline V lookup: CDR1 SGHDT, CDR2 YYEEEE. Deletions cut 0 bases from V and 6 bases from J, with 13 bases between. The data were produced by immunoSEQ multiplex PCR, yet TCRdb's version contains in-frame clones alone and is incomplete. The sample yields about 120,000 clones, 77% seen once. This clonotype originated in a human donor in a cohort sampled during active COVID-19. The sequenced material came from peripheral blood. The chain couples TRBV5-6 to TRBJ1-3; D unclear. The DNA of the CDR3 is TGTGCCAGCAGCTTGGTTCGGCCCGGGGAAAACACCATATATTTT. This sequence encodes CASSLVRPGENTIYF.